This TCR beta chain was retrieved from a study of blood T cells in healthy people across ages. Study-wide background: Per two T cells, template switching captured roughly one barcoded beta molecule. Study outcomes and limitations: Age advanced and TCR beta diversity per million T cells fell, roughly linearly.

It was with a sample-barcoded 5' primer and a J-beta primer mix that a second PCR of about 6 to 12 cycles was run. TCRdb recomputed calls from the 5' RACE reads with MiXCR, one row per CDR3 protein. This table holds 1 million or so distinct CDR3 sequences, under 30% found once. The authors drew around 11 milliliters of peripheral blood from each donor. In germline, CDR1 is SGHTA, CDR2 FQGNSA. The CDR3 loop spans 14 amino acids. A note on this clonotype: Its antigen is currently unknown. The junction departs from germline at one end; a sequencing error may be responsible.

In addition, the sample was reused for a study of T cells of mothers and their children. That study adds: According to the study, all extracted RNA entered cDNA synthesis at about 1.6 ug per 15 ul.

The receptor was derived from a girl aged 2-10 years in good health. The chain combines TRBV7-2 with TRBJ2-4; the D gene could be TRBD1 or TRBD2 (6 bases each). The sequencing input was blood. CDR3: CASSPRGDKTIQYF. The DNA of the CDR3 is TGTGCCAGCAGCCCGAGGGGGGACAAAACCATTCAGTACTTC. Drawing the rest from reference TRBV7-2 and TRBJ2-4, the complete variable domain is GAGVSQSPSNKVTEKGKDVELRCDPISGHTALYWYRQSLGQGLEFLIYFQGNSAPDKSGLPSDRFSAERTGGSVSTLTIQRTQQEDSAVYLCASSPRGDKTIQYFGAGTRLSVL.